One sample yielded the 13 T cell receptor beta chains listed below, sequenced in a study of cytomegalovirus exposure and HLA in healthy donors. The PCR used 60 Vbeta and 13 Jbeta primers. Clones were sequenced by immunoSEQ multiplex PCR, and TCRdb holds only the in-frame ones, with some missing. Altogether about 200,000 clones are present, roughly 13% being singletons, with the ten largest covering 7.5% to 10%. Material for sequencing was PBMCs. The origin of the receptors is a man between 45 and 60 years old in good health and CMV-seropositive.

This clone was detected only a few times. The chain combines TRBV5-1 with TRBJ1-4, with 10 bases lining up with TRBD1. The germline V gene has CDR1 SGHRS and CDR2 YFSETQ. This CDR3 has 14 amino acids. Trimming took 5 bases from V and 7 from J; bases not matched to a gene: 5. This CDR3 reads CASSHDRGLEKLFF. The CDR3 region has the DNA TGCGCCAGCAGTCACGACAGGGGGCTTGAAAAACTGTTTTTT.

This clone showed up just a few times. The chain carries TRBV9 and TRBJ2-5; D might be TRBD2 (6 bases). Trimming removed 2 bases from V and 2 bases from J, with 10 bases in between. From germline, CDR1 is SGDLS and CDR2 YYNGEE. The length of the CDR3 is 14 residues. Here the CDR3 DNA reads TGTGCCAGCAGCGTGTCCGGGACTCAAGAGACCCAGTACTTC. Residues: CASSVSGTQETQYF.

This clone turned up a few times. This chain links TRBV4-3 with TRBJ1-4; D uncertain. This CDR3 comprises 15 residues. With 3 bases removed from V and 0 bases from J, the gap between germline ends came to 8 bases. Per the germline V gene, CDR1 is LGHNA and CDR2 is YSLEER. The CDR3 is CASSHELATNEKLFF. The CDR3 bases are TGCGCCAGCAGCCACGAACTTGCAACTAATGAAAAACTGTTTTTT.

This clone was counted between two and nine times. V and J are TRBV27 and TRBJ1-1, with TRBD1 matching over 7 bases. CDR3 length equals 18 residues. Germline V gives CDR1 MNHEY, CDR2 SMNVEV (reference sequence). The J segment lost 1 base and the V segment lost 5 bases, leaving 16 bases of the junction unmatched. CDR3: CASSLSLRQGFTNTEAFF. DNA of the CDR3: TGTGCCAGCAGTCTAAGCCTTCGACAGGGATTTACGAACACTGAAGCTTTCTTT.

This clone appeared a few times. This chain links TRBV5-1 with TRBJ1-1, with D tentatively TRBD1 (6 bases). CDR3 length: 16 amino acids. Germline V gene lookup returns CDR1 SGHRS and CDR2 YFSETQ. Between the trimmed V and J ends, which lost 0 bases and 1 base, there was a span of 13 bases. CDR3 loop: CASSLVALTGNTEAFF. The CDR3 DNA is TGCGCCAGCAGCTTGGTAGCCCTGACAGGGAACACTGAAGCTTTCTTT.

This clone was seen more than once but under ten times. The chain uses TRBV11-3 and TRBJ2-1, with no clear D. Germline-derived CDR1 and CDR2 are SGHNT and YENEEA. The V and J ends lost 2 bases and 0 bases respectively, with 8 bases between them. The CDR3 extends over 15 amino acids. CDR3 residues: CASSLPTSSYNEQFF. The DNA of the CDR3 is TGTGCCAGCAGCTTACCAACGAGCTCCTACAATGAGCAGTTCTTC.

This chain uses TRBV4-3 with TRBJ2-2, with 9 bases fitting TRBD1. V shed 3 bases and J 4 bases; nucleotides not matched to a gene: 9. The CDR3 loop spans 17 amino acids. Germline CDR1 and CDR2: LGHNA and YSLEER. The CDR3 nucleotides read TGCGCCAGCAGCCATCCCCCGGGACAGGGTCGCACCGGGGAGCTGTTTTTT. It specifies CASSHPPGQGRTGELFF.

V gene TRBV7-9 combines with J gene TRBJ1-1; 11 bases agree with TRBD1. Trimming at V came to 5 bases and at J to 3 bases, leaving 8 bases not matched to a gene. This CDR3 region has 16 residues. Germline V gene sequence: CDR1 SEHNR, CDR2 FQNEAQ (reference sequence). The CDR3 nucleotides are TGTGCCAGCAGCCCTGGGACAGGGGGTCAGTACACTGAAGCTTTCTTT. Translation: CASSPGTGGQYTEAFF.

The rearrangement links TRBV5-1 to TRBJ1-6; the D is unclear. The V gene's germline CDR1 is SGHRS and CDR2 YFSETQ. V lost 4 bases and J 10 bases, leaving 12 bases between the germline ends. The CDR3 covers 13 residues. CDR3 protein: CASSRGTESPLHF. Written as DNA, the CDR3 is TGCGCCAGCAGCCGGGGAACAGAGTCACCCCTCCACTTT. Drawing the rest from reference TRBV5-1 and TRBJ1-6, the complete variable domain is KAGVTQTPRYLIKTRGQQVTLSCSPISGHRSVSWYQQTPGQGLQFLFEYFSETQRNKGNFPGRFSGRQFSNSRSEMNVSTLELGDSALYLCASSRGTESPLHFGNGTRLTVT.

This chain links TRBV10-1 with TRBJ2-3, with a tentative D call TRBD1 (5 bases). The CDR3 is made up of 14 amino acids. V lost 4 bases, J lost 4 bases, and 12 bases lay in between. CDR1 is WNHNN and CDR2 is SYGVQD in the germline V gene (reference sequence). The CDR3 spells CASSVRANSDTQYF. CDR3 nucleotides: TGCGCCAGCAGTGTCAGGGCTAACTCAGATACGCAGTATTTT.

The genes are TRBV28 and TRBJ1-2, with 7 bases matching TRBD1. The CDR3 has 14 amino acids. CDR1 is MDHEN and CDR2 is SYDVKM in the germline V gene. V was clipped by 2 bases and J by 8 bases; unmatched bases: 8. The CDR3 nucleotides are TGTGCCAGCAGTTTAATCTTCCAGGGGGGCGGCTACACCTTC. Protein: CASSLIFQGGGYTF.

This clone was seen a few times. This rearrangement joins TRBV9 to TRBJ1-3; D possibly corresponds to TRBD1 (5 bases). The CDR3 length is 15 residues. Germline lookup yields CDR1 SGDLS and CDR2 YYNGEE. V lost 4 bases, J lost 4 bases, and 15 bases lay in between. CDR3 protein: CASSSQGVLGNTIYF. The DNA of the CDR3 is TGTGCCAGCAGCTCCCAGGGTGTATTAGGAAACACCATATATTTT.

In nucleotides, the CDR3 is TGTGCCAGCAGCCAAGATCGGGGGACCCAGAATACCTTC. Its translation is CASSQDRGTQNTF. The rearrangement links TRBV4-2 to TRBJ1-2, with a tentative D call TRBD1 (5 bases). Germline CDR1 reads LGHNA; CDR2 reads YNFKEQ. This CDR3 has 13 residues. Trimming removed 0 bases from V and 14 bases from J, with 16 bases in between.